The rows below give T cell receptor beta chains drawn from one sample of a study of T-cell memory formation after mild COVID-19. MiXCR, applied by TCRdb to the 5' RACE reads, yields one record per CDR3 protein. The sample holds some 440,000 distinct CDR3 sequences, roughly 25% seen once. Material for sequencing was PBMCs or a T cell subset sorted from them (not recorded which). Source of these receptors: an adult woman who had mild COVID-19 (a few samples of this study predate the infection). Cell type and time point are not known. Both conserved end residues are part of each CDR3. A D gene is named only where the DNA matches it firmly. Not all rows give a size; the values are once, few, many and, for expanded clones, a class.

v_call	d_call	clone_size	j_call	cdr3_nt	cdr3_aa
TRBV5-5	TRBD1	NA	TRBJ1-2	TGTGCCAGCAGCTTCGGAGACAGGGGGCTTCATGGCTACACCTTC	CASSFGDRGLHGYTF
TRBV20-1	TRBD2	NA	TRBJ2-7	TGCAGTGCTAGAGATGTGGCGGGGGCCTACGAGCAGTACTTC	CSARDVAGAYEQYF
TRBV10-3	TRBD1	NA	TRBJ2-7	TGTGCCATCAGCGACAGACGGGACAGGGGAGACGAGCAGTACTTC	CAISDRRDRGDEQYF
TRBV5-1	NA	NA	TRBJ2-3	TGCGCCAGCAGCGCCACGTCGGCAGGCACAGATACGCAGTATTTT	CASSATSAGTDTQYF
TRBV7-8	TRBD2	NA	TRBJ2-5	TGTGCCAGCAGCTCAGCGGGACTAGCGGGAGGGATGTGGGAGACCCAGTACTTC	CASSSAGLAGGMWETQYF
TRBV7-9	NA	few	TRBJ2-7	TGTGCCAGCAGCTTACTATGGGACGAGCAGTACTTC	CASSLLWDEQYF
TRBV9	TRBD2	few	TRBJ2-1	TGTGCCAGCAGCCGACGAGCGGGAGGGCCGAGGGATGAGCAGTTCTTC	CASSRRAGGPRDEQFF
TRBV7-8	NA	NA	TRBJ2-1	TGTGCCAGCAGCTTAGCGTATGGCGGGCCGAGCTCCTACAATGAGCAGTTCTTC	CASSLAYGGPSSYNEQFF
TRBV20-1	TRBD1	NA	TRBJ1-1	TGCAGTGCGACCCAGGGGGCCCGTTTGAACACTGAAGCTTTCTTT	CSATQGARLNTEAFF
TRBV12-3/TRBV12-4	NA	NA	TRBJ2-3	TGTGCCAGCTGTCAGGGACCCACAGATACGCAGTATTTT	CASCQGPTDTQYF
TRBV12-3/TRBV12-4	TRBD2	NA	TRBJ2-3	TGTGCCAGCAGTTTATGGACTAGATCGGATACGCAGTATTTT	CASSLWTRSDTQYF
TRBV20-1	TRBD1	few	TRBJ1-5	TGCAGTGCTAATCAGGGGGGCAATGCTCAGCCCCAGCATTTT	CSANQGGNAQPQHF
TRBV20-1	NA	NA	TRBJ2-7	TGCAGTGCTACGGAGCCCTATGGGCAGGGGTACGAGCAGTACTTC	CSATEPYGQGYEQYF
TRBV3-1	TRBD1	NA	TRBJ1-2	TGTGCCAGCAGCCCAAACGGACAGGGAGGTGGCGGCTACACCTTC	CASSPNGQGGGGYTF
TRBV7-2	NA	few	TRBJ2-2	TGTGCCAGCAGCTCCACTGCATGGCCCGGGGAGCTGTTTTTT	CASSSTAWPGELFF
TRBV5-1	NA	NA	TRBJ2-1	TGCGCCAGCAGCTTGGCCGAGACAGCTATTTCCAATTACAATGAGCAGTTCTTC	CASSLAETAISNYNEQFF
TRBV12-3/TRBV12-4	NA	NA	TRBJ2-1	TGTGCCAGCAGTTTCGGTGGCTCCCACGATGAGCAGTTCTTC	CASSFGGSHDEQFF
TRBV3-1	NA	many	TRBJ2-1	TGTGCCAGCAGCCAGGGTTATGAGCAGTTCTTC	CASSQGYEQFF
TRBV3-1	NA	NA	TRBJ2-3	TGTGCCAGCAGCCAAGCCCCCCCAGATACGCAGTATTTT	CASSQAPPDTQYF
TRBV6-5	NA	few	TRBJ2-7	TGTGCCAGCAGCAGAGGGGCTCCCTACGAGCAGTACTTC	CASSRGAPYEQYF
TRBV12-3/TRBV12-4	NA	NA	TRBJ1-2	TGTGCCAGCAGGGGGGGGACAACCGCTTCTAACTATGGCTACACCTTC	CASRGGTTASNYGYTF